Detailed here is one T cell receptor (beta chain). The target of this receptor is not known. Base quality data are lacking; no much larger clone is found one base away. The data were taken from a study of OX40 agonist ivuxolimab in advanced cancers. Concerning the study at large: Ivuxolimab was a fully human IgG2 agonistic monoclonal antibody targeting the costimulatory receptor OX40 (CD134). Partial responses occurred in three dose-escalation patients, of whom one had hepatocellular carcinoma and two had cutaneous melanoma. Peripheral TCRbeta sequencing was intended to test whether TCR sequence diversity was altered and clonal T-cell expansion was caused by ivuxolimab. The monotherapy dose-escalation portion (N of about 52 patients) of the phase I ivuxolimab trial is reported in the paper. Among the approximately 54 dose-escalation patients, some 20 had hepatocellular carcinoma, 15 melanoma, 9 renal cell carcinoma and 9 head and neck cancer. Intravenous ivuxolimab was administered to patients every 2 weeks at six dose levels: 0.01, 0.1, 0.3, 1.5, 3 and 10 mg/kg. Patients were allowed to have had prior anti-PD-1, anti-PD-L1 or anti-CTLA-4 therapy, and approximately 40% of the dose-escalation patients had previously received checkpoint inhibitors. A male proportion of under 85% and a mean age of 60 years, ranging from about 20 to 79, were recorded for the dose-escalation cohort.

Patients with autoimmune disease history or receiving systemic immunosuppression were excluded from the trial. Peripheral blood for TCR sequencing was drawn from every dose cohort at baseline, at cycle 4 day 1 and at cycle 7 day 1. The samples were drawn from a first-in-human, open-label, multicenter phase I dose-escalation trial of ivuxolimab. The trial enrolled adults with locally advanced or metastatic head and neck squamous cell, hepatocellular, melanoma or renal cell carcinoma. Before TCR sequencing, CD4+ and CD8+ T cells were separately sorted from peripheral blood. Paper-wide results and their limitations: The antigen specificity of the clonally expanded peripheral T cells was not determined. Partial responders in the 0.1-3.0 mg/kg groups had among the lowest normalized peripheral clonal expansion, especially among CD8+ T cells. After ivuxolimab, CD8+ T cells had more expanded clones than CD4+ T cells on average. Low levels of normalized T-cell clonal expansion were also shown by some nonresponding patients. At doses of 0.1 to 3.0 mg/kg, clonal expansion of both CD4+ and CD8+ blood T cells was observed from baseline to week 6.

Deletion took 5 bases off V and 7 bases off J, with a span of 18 bases between the germline ends. Counted from cysteine to phenylalanine, this CDR3 has 14 amino acids. The read is trimmed to its CDR3 DNA, 42 bases read in frame from base 1. CDR1 and CDR2 are drawn from the germline V gene: MDHEN, SYDVKM. For sequencing of the TCRbeta CDR3 region, genomic DNA was extracted from the sorted cells. TCRbeta CDR3 regions were sequenced using the immunoSEQ Assay. TCRdb mirrors the immuneACCESS table, restricted to in-frame sequences. Some clones are absent from its copies; in checked studies, under half trace to an unresolved V gene, and the reason for the others is unknown. The sample contains 120,000 or so clones, roughly 90% of them found a single time. 0.27% of the sample rests with the top ten.

The chain couples TRBV28 to TRBJ2-7; D gene: possibly TRBD2, on 5 matching bases. The sample was CD4+ or CD8+ T cells sorted from blood, taken in a trial of the OX40 agonist ivuxolimab. The TCR was taken from an adult with an advanced solid tumor such as melanoma, head and neck, liver or kidney cancer. The CDR3 has the sequence CASSRTHLAREQYF. At the DNA level, the sequence is TGTGCCAGCAGTCGGACTCACTTGGCAAGGGAGCAGTACTTC.